A selection of T cell receptor beta chains follows, all from one sample in a study of control samples from healthy donors and cancer patients. The repertoire was sequenced with immunoSEQ multiplex PCR; TCRdb's copy has only in-frame clones and lacks some. The data show roughly 58,000 clones, about 90% seen once. The sequencing input was PBMCs. These receptors were taken from a woman aged 60-70 years with lung cancer. The CDR3 runs from the conserved cysteine through the conserved F or W. The D gene is left open where the match is weak. Clone size is not always given. Where it is, it says once, few, many or a class for expanded clones.

j_call: TRBJ2-1
v_call: TRBV24-1
d_call: TRBD2
clone_size: NA
cdr3_nt: TGTGCCACCAGTGATGCGGGTGGAGCCGGGACTAGCGGGAGGACCTCCTACAATGAGCAGTTCTTC
cdr3_aa: CATSDAGGAGTSGRTSYNEQFF

j_call: TRBJ1-2
v_call: TRBV11-1
d_call: NA
clone_size: NA
cdr3_nt: TGTGCCAGCAGCTTAAGTACCAGGGGCTATGGCTACACCTTC
cdr3_aa: CASSLSTRGYGYTF

j_call: TRBJ2-1
v_call: TRBV7-2
d_call: NA
clone_size: NA
cdr3_nt: TGTGCCAGCAGCACTGCGTGGCAAATATACAATGAGCAGTTCTTC
cdr3_aa: CASSTAWQIYNEQFF

j_call: TRBJ2-5
v_call: TRBV18
d_call: NA
clone_size: NA
cdr3_nt: TGTGCCAGCTCACCCTTCTGGGGTATCAACCAAGAGACCCAGTACTTC
cdr3_aa: CASSPFWGINQETQYF

j_call: TRBJ2-7
v_call: TRBV14
d_call: NA
clone_size: NA
cdr3_nt: TGTGCCAGCAGCCAAGATAGGGGATACGAGCAGTACTTC
cdr3_aa: CASSQDRGYEQYF

j_call: TRBJ2-1
v_call: TRBV25-1
d_call: NA
clone_size: NA
cdr3_nt: TGTGCCAGCAGTGAAATTGGAGCTCTTGAGCAGTTCTTC
cdr3_aa: CASSEIGALEQFF

j_call: TRBJ2-2
v_call: TRBV15
d_call: NA
clone_size: once
cdr3_nt: TGTGCCACCAGCAGAGGCGGCAGGATATCCACCGGGGAGCTGTTTTTT
cdr3_aa: CATSRGGRISTGELFF

j_call: TRBJ2-2
v_call: TRBV18
d_call: TRBD1
clone_size: NA
cdr3_nt: TGTGCCAGCTCAGCCAAATCCGGGACAGGGCAATCTGGGGAGCTGTTTTTT
cdr3_aa: CASSAKSGTGQSGELFF

j_call: TRBJ1-1
v_call: TRBV6-4
d_call: NA
clone_size: once
cdr3_nt: TGTGCCAGCAGCCTGGGAGTTAACACTGAAGCTTTCTTT
cdr3_aa: CASSLGVNTEAFF

j_call: TRBJ2-5
v_call: TRBV11-2
d_call: NA
clone_size: NA
cdr3_nt: TGTGCCAGCAGCGCGACAATCCAAGAGACCCAGTACTTC
cdr3_aa: CASSATIQETQYF

j_call: TRBJ1-6
v_call: TRBV10-2
d_call: NA
clone_size: NA
cdr3_nt: TGCGCCAGCGGAGGCGGGGGGCAGGGAGGGTCACCCCTCCACTTT
cdr3_aa: CASGGGGQGGSPLHF

j_call: TRBJ2-7
v_call: TRBV7-3
d_call: NA
clone_size: NA
cdr3_nt: TGTGCCAGCAGCCGTATGGCAGGGAACTACGAGCAGTACTTC
cdr3_aa: CASSRMAGNYEQYF

j_call: TRBJ2-3
v_call: TRBV29-1
d_call: NA
clone_size: NA
cdr3_nt: TGCAGCGTTGAAGGTGGGCGAGGGGTCACAGATACGCAGTATTTT
cdr3_aa: CSVEGGRGVTDTQYF

j_call: TRBJ1-5
v_call: TRBV7-2
d_call: NA
clone_size: NA
cdr3_nt: TGTGCCAGCAGCTCGTCGGGTAACCAGCCCCAGCATTTT
cdr3_aa: CASSSSGNQPQHF

j_call: TRBJ2-3
v_call: TRBV2
d_call: NA
clone_size: NA
cdr3_nt: TGTGCCAGCAGTGATGGCGGGATAGGCACAGATACGCAGTATTTT
cdr3_aa: CASSDGGIGTDTQYF

j_call: TRBJ2-2
v_call: TRBV10-2
d_call: NA
clone_size: NA
cdr3_nt: TGCGCCAGCAGGCCCGACTTGAACACCGGGGAGCTGTTTTTT
cdr3_aa: CASRPDLNTGELFF

j_call: TRBJ2-7
v_call: TRBV5-1
d_call: NA
clone_size: NA
cdr3_nt: TGCGCCAGCAGCTCCCGGCCTAGGGACACTCCCTACGAGCAGTACTTC
cdr3_aa: CASSSRPRDTPYEQYF

j_call: TRBJ1-4
v_call: TRBV5-1
d_call: NA
clone_size: NA
cdr3_nt: TGCGCCAGCAGCTTGCGGGGTCCGTGGCAGGAAAAACTGTTTTTT
cdr3_aa: CASSLRGPWQEKLFF

j_call: TRBJ2-2
v_call: TRBV10-3
d_call: TRBD1
clone_size: NA
cdr3_nt: TGTGCCATCAGGACTGACAGGGACACCGGGGAGCTGTTTTTT
cdr3_aa: CAIRTDRDTGELFF

j_call: TRBJ1-3
v_call: TRBV7-2
d_call: TRBD1
clone_size: NA
cdr3_nt: TGTGCCAGCACCCTCAGGGGGAGTACGGGAAACACCATATATTTT
cdr3_aa: CASTLRGSTGNTIYF

j_call: TRBJ1-2
v_call: TRBV7-8
d_call: NA
clone_size: few
cdr3_nt: TGTGCCAGCAGCTTATACTTCGAGACAGACACTATCGGCTATGGCTACACCTTC
cdr3_aa: CASSLYFETDTIGYGYTF

j_call: TRBJ1-5
v_call: TRBV6-1
d_call: TRBD1
clone_size: NA
cdr3_nt: TGTGCCAGCAGTGAAGCGGGCTCCGGGACAGGCAATCAGCCCCAGCATTTT
cdr3_aa: CASSEAGSGTGNQPQHF

j_call: TRBJ1-2
v_call: TRBV9
d_call: TRBD1
clone_size: NA
cdr3_nt: TGTGCCAGCAGCGCGGGACAGGGAAACTATGGCTACACCTTC
cdr3_aa: CASSAGQGNYGYTF

j_call: TRBJ1-1
v_call: TRBV6-5
d_call: NA
clone_size: NA
cdr3_nt: TGTGCCAGCAGTTACTCGCTCACTCGGAATGAAGCTTTCTTT
cdr3_aa: CASSYSLTRNEAFF

j_call: TRBJ1-5
v_call: TRBV6-5
d_call: NA
clone_size: once
cdr3_nt: TGTGCCAGCAGTCGTGACGGGTATCAGCCCCAGCATTTT
cdr3_aa: CASSRDGYQPQHF

j_call: TRBJ1-4
v_call: TRBV2
d_call: NA
clone_size: NA
cdr3_nt: TGTGCCAGCAGTGAAGTGGACAGAGAACTGTTTTTT
cdr3_aa: CASSEVDRELFF

j_call: TRBJ1-6
v_call: TRBV4-2
d_call: TRBD1
clone_size: NA
cdr3_nt: TGTGCCAGCAGCCGGGACAGGGGTCATAATTCACCCCTCCACTTT
cdr3_aa: CASSRDRGHNSPLHF

j_call: TRBJ2-5
v_call: TRBV5-4
d_call: NA
clone_size: NA
cdr3_nt: TGTGCCAGCAACCCGTCGGGCCAAGAGACCCAGTACTTC
cdr3_aa: CASNPSGQETQYF

j_call: TRBJ2-7
v_call: TRBV7-3
d_call: NA
clone_size: once
cdr3_nt: TGTGCCAGCAGCTCTGGAGGGAACTCCTACGAGCAGTACTTC
cdr3_aa: CASSSGGNSYEQYF

j_call: TRBJ2-2
v_call: TRBV6-5
d_call: TRBD2
clone_size: NA
cdr3_nt: TGTGCCAGCAGTTACCGCCTTACTAGCGCCACCGGGGAGCTGTTTTTT
cdr3_aa: CASSYRLTSATGELFF

j_call: TRBJ1-3
v_call: TRBV9
d_call: NA
clone_size: NA
cdr3_nt: TGTGCCAGCAGCGCGACAGTCCCTGGAAACACCATATATTTT
cdr3_aa: CASSATVPGNTIYF

j_call: TRBJ1-4
v_call: TRBV4-2
d_call: NA
clone_size: NA
cdr3_nt: TGTGCCAGCAGCCAAGAAAGGGCATATGAACTGTTTTTT
cdr3_aa: CASSQERAYELFF

j_call: TRBJ2-3
v_call: TRBV5-1
d_call: TRBD1
clone_size: NA
cdr3_nt: TGCGCCAGCAGCGTCCACGGGACAGGGGGGGATACGCAGTATTTT
cdr3_aa: CASSVHGTGGDTQYF

j_call: TRBJ2-7
v_call: TRBV19
d_call: NA
clone_size: NA
cdr3_nt: TGTGCCAGCGGCACAGGACTCCCGAACTACGAGCAGTACTTC
cdr3_aa: CASGTGLPNYEQYF

j_call: TRBJ1-2
v_call: TRBV19
d_call: NA
clone_size: NA
cdr3_nt: TGTGCCAGTAGTATAGGAGGGAGAAACTATGGCTACACCTTC
cdr3_aa: CASSIGGRNYGYTF

j_call: TRBJ2-7
v_call: TRBV10-3
d_call: TRBD2
clone_size: NA
cdr3_nt: TGTGCCCCAGGCGAGCGGGAGAAATACGAGCAGTACTTC
cdr3_aa: CAPGEREKYEQYF